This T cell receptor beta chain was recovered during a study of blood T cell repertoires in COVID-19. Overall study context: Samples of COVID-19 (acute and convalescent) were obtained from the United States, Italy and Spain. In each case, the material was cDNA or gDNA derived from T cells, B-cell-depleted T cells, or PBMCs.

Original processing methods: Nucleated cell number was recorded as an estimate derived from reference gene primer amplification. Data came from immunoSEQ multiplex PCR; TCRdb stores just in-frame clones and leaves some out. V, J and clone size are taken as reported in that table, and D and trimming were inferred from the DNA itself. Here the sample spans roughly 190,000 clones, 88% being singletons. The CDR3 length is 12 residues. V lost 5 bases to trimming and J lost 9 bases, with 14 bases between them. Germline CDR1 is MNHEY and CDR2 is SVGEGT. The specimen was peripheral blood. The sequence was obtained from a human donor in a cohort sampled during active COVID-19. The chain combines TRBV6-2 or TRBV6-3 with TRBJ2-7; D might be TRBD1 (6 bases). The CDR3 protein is CASSPGQPLQYF. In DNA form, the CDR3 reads TGTGCCAGCAGTCCCGGACAGCCCCTGCAGTACTTC.